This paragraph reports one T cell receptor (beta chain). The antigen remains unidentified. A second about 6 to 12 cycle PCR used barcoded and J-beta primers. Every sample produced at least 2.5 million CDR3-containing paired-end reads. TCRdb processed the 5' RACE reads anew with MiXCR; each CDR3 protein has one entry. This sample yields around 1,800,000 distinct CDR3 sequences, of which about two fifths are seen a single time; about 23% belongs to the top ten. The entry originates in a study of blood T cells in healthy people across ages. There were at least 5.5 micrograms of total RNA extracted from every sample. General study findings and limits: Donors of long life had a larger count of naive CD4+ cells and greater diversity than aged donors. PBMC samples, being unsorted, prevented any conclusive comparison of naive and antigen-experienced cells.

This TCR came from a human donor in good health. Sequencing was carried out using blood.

CDR3 nucleotide sequence: TGCAGTGCTTTCCAACCCCTCCACTTT. Protein product: CSAFQPLHF. The chain is built from TRBV20-1 and TRBJ1-6, with D unclear. CDR1 and CDR2 (germline): DFQATT, SNEGSKA (reference sequence). The CDR3 has 9 amino acids. V lost 5 bases and J lost 12, with 5 bases in between.